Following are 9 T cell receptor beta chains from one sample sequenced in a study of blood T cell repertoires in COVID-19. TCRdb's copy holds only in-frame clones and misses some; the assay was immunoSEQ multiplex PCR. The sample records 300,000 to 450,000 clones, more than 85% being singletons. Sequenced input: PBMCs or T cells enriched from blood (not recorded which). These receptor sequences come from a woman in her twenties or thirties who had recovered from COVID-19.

The CDR3 spells CASSRSSGGHEKLFF. CDR3 bases: TGTGCCAGCAGCCGAAGTTCGGGGGGCCATGAAAAACTGTTTTTT. The genes are TRBV3-1 (or the pseudogene TRBV3-2) and TRBJ1-4, with a possible D match to TRBD1 (6 bases). CDR3 size: 15 residues. V was cut by 4 bases and J by 6 bases, with 15 bases left in between. The germline V gene has CDR1 LGHDT and CDR2 YNNKEL (reference sequence).

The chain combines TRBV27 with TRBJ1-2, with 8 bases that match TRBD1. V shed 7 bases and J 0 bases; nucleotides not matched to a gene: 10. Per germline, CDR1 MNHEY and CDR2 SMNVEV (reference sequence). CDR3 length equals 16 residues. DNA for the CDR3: TGTGCCAGCAAGCCTACAGGGGGTGTGCCTAACTATGGCTACACCTTC. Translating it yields CASKPTGGVPNYGYTF.

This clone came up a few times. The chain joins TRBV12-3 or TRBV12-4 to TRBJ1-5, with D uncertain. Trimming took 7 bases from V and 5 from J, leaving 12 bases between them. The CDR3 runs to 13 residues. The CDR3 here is CASKLRRDQPQHF. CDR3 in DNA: TGTGCCAGCAAGTTGAGGAGGGATCAGCCCCAGCATTTT.

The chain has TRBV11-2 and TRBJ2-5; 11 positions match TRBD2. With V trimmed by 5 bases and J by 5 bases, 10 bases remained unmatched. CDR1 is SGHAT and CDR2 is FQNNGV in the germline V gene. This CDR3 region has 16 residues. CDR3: CASSRELAGARETQYF. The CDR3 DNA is TGTGCCAGCAGCCGAGAACTAGCGGGGGCAAGGGAGACCCAGTACTTC. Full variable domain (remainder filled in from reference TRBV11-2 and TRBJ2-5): EAGVAQSPRYKIIEKRQSVAFWCNPISGHATLYWYQQILGQGPKLLIQFQNNGVVDDSQLPKDRFSAERLKGVDSTLKIQPAKLEDSAVYLCASSRELAGARETQYFGPGTRLLVL.

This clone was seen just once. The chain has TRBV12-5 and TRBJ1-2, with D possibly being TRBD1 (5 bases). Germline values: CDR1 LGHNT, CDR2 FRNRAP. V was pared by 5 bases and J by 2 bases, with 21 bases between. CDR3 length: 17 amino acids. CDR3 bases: TGTGCTAGTGGTCCCGGACCGCCCCGGAGGGACAACTATGGCTACACCTTC. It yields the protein CASGPGPPRRDNYGYTF. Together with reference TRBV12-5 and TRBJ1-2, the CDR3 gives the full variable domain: DARVTQTPRHKVTEMGQEVTMRCQPILGHNTVFWYRQTMMQGLELLAYFRNRAPLDDSGMPKDRFSAEMPDATLATLKIQPSEPRDSAVYFCASGPGPPRRDNYGYTFGSGTRLTVV.

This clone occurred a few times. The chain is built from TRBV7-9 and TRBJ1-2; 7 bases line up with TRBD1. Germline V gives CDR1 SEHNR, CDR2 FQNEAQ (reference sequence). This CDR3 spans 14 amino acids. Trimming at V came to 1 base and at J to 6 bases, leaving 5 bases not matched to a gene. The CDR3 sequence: CASSLVNTGDGYTF. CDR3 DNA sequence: TGTGCCAGCAGCTTAGTCAACACAGGGGATGGCTACACCTTC.

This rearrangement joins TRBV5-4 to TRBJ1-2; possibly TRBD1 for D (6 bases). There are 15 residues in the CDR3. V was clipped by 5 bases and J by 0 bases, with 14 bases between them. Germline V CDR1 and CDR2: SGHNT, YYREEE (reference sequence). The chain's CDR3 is CASSRTALANYGYTF. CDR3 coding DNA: TGTGCCAGCAGTCGGACAGCCCTAGCTAACTATGGCTACACCTTC.

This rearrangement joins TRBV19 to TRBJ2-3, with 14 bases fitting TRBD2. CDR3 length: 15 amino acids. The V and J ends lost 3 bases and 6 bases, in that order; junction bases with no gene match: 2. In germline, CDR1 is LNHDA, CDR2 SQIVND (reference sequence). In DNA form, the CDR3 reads TGTGCCAGTAGTATTGGACTAGCGGGGGGTGATACGCAGTATTTT. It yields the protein CASSIGLAGGDTQYF.

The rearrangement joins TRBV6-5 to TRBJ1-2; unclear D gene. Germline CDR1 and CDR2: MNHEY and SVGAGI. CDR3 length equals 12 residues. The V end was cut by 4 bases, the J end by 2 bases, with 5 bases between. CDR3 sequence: CASSSGNYGYTF. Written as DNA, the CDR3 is TGTGCCAGCAGTTCCGGGAACTATGGCTACACCTTC.